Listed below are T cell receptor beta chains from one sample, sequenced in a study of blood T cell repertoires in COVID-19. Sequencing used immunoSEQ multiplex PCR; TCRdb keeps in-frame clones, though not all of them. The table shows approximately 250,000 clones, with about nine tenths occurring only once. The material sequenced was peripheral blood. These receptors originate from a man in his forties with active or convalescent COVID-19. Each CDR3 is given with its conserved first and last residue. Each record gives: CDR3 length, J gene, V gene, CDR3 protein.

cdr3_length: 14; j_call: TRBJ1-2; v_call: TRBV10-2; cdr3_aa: CASTSGQGATGYTF
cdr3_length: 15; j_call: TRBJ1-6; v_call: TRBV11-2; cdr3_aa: CASSRGRQGGSPLHF
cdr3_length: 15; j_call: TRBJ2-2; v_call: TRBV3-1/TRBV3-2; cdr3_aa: CASKRDILNTGELFF
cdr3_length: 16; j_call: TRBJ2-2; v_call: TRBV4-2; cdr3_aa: CASSQGLADGTGELFF
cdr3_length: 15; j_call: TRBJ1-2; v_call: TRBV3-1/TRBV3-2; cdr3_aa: CASSHGSDGVYGYTF
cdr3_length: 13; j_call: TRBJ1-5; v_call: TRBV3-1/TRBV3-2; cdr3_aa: CASSRQYNQPQHF
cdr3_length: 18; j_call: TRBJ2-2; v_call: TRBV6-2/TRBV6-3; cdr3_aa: CASSYSKAGLSNTGELFF
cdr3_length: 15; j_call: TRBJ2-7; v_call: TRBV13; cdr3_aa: CASSLARGLGYEQYF
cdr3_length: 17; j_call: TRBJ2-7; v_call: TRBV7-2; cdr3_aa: CASSPLGPGRLVYEQYF
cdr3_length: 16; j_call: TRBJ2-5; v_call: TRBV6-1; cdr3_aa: CASSEGGGTTAKTQYF
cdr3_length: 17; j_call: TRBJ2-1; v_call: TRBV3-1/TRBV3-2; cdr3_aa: CASSQDGVGGVRNEQFF
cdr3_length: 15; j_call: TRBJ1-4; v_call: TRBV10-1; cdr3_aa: CASSERIGGDEKLFF
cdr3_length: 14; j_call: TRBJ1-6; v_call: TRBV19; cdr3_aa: CASAEDRGNSPLHF
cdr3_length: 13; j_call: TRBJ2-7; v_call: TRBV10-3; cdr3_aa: CAISLAGSPEQYF
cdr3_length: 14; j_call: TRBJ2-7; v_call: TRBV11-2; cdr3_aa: CASSINGGPYEQYF
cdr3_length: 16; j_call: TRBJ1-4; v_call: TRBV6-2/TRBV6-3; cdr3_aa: CASSYPDQETNEKLFF